This T cell receptor beta chain was documented in a study of T cell responses to AZD1222 COVID-19 vaccine. Study-level points and caveats: The study found vaccine-associated CD4 TCRs spanning spike, dominant at 160-218 and 743-854. Most donors were white British, females outnumbered males, and clonal diversity was possibly underestimated. Targets within unmutated variant regions were reportedly found for nearly half of spike-specific TCRs.

Method: immunoSEQ multiplex PCR; TCRdb's copy keeps in-frame clones and lacks some. The sample includes some 140,000 clones, around 90% seen only once; the top ten take 3% to 3.5%. The CDR3 extends over 15 amino acids. Between the trimmed V and J ends, which lost 4 bases and 6 bases, there was a span of 16 bases. From germline, CDR1 is KGHSH and CDR2 LQKENI. In its sample, this clone was seen once. Antigen unknown. The sequence was obtained from an adult in good health. The sequencing here drew on peripheral blood, taken on day 0 of AZD1222 vaccination. V gene TRBV18 combines with J gene TRBJ2-1; no reliable D call. CDR3 DNA sequence: TGTGCCAGCTCACGTCAAGGGTCATCCCTCAATGAGCAGTTCTTC. Translation gives CASSRQGSSLNEQFF.